Below, 9 T cell receptor beta chains from the same sample are listed, as sequenced in a study of blood T cell repertoires in COVID-19. Assay: immunoSEQ multiplex PCR; the TCRdb copy retains only in-frame clones and omits some. The repertoire holds roughly 200,000 clones, with about 80% as singletons. Sequencing was performed on peripheral blood. These receptors were collected from a man aged 55-75 years with acute or convalescent COVID-19.

This clone was observed a few times. The V call is TRBV28, the J call TRBJ2-6; D is unclear. This CDR3 is 14 amino acids long. Germline CDR1 reads MDHEN; CDR2 reads SYDVKM. V was trimmed by 3 bases and J by 4 bases, leaving 7 bases between them. The CDR3 protein is CASSFQRGANVLTF. DNA for the CDR3: TGTGCCAGCAGTTTCCAGCGCGGGGCCAACGTCCTGACTTTC.

CDR3 amino acids: CASRGLSSYNEQFF. The CDR3 DNA reads TGTGCCAGCAGGGGACTAAGCTCCTACAATGAGCAGTTCTTC. The chain employs TRBV27 and TRBJ2-1, with 7 bases identical to TRBD2. The CDR3 totals 14 residues. With 6 bases clipped from V and 0 bases from J, the junction kept 2 bases outside the gene matches. Germline lookup yields CDR1 MNHEY and CDR2 SMNVEV (reference sequence).

The chain links TRBV21-1 to TRBJ2-3; TRBD1 is the table's D call, not checked against the DNA. TRBV21-1 is reported as a pseudogene. This CDR3 region has 15 residues. The CDR3 region has the DNA TGTGCCAGCAGCAAAGCGGTTCAGGGTCCAGATACGCAGTATTTT. Protein: CASSKAVQGPDTQYF.

This chain connects TRBV3-1 (or the pseudogene TRBV3-2) to TRBJ1-5, with a possible D match to TRBD1 (6 bases). Per germline, CDR1 LGHDT and CDR2 YNNKEL (reference sequence). CDR3 length equals 17 residues. Trimming left V 2 bases short and J 1 base short, with 15 bases between. CDR3 amino acids: CASSQPHRVRSNQPQHF. CDR3 sequence (DNA): TGTGCCAGCAGCCAACCGCACAGGGTAAGGAGCAATCAGCCCCAGCATTTT.

J is TRBJ1-2 and V is TRBV7-9; TRBD1 aligns across 7 bases. With 0 bases clipped from V and 7 bases from J, the junction kept 2 bases outside the gene matches. The CDR3 covers 13 residues. Germline CDR1 SEHNR, CDR2 FQNEAQ (reference sequence). The CDR3 reads CASSLAGGSGYTF. The CDR3 DNA follows: TGTGCCAGCAGCTTAGCAGGGGGCTCTGGCTACACCTTC. The entire variable domain, with the rest obtained from reference TRBV7-9 and TRBJ1-2, is as follows: DTGVSQNPRHKITKRGQNVTFRCDPISEHNRLYWYRQTLGQGPEFLTYFQNEAQLEKSRLLSDRFSAERPKGSFSTLEIQRTEQGDSAMYLCASSLAGGSGYTFGSGTRLTVV.

This rearrangement joins TRBV25-1 to TRBJ2-5, with D possibly being TRBD2 (5 bases). The CDR3 is 14 amino acids. V lost 2 bases and J lost 2, with 9 bases in between. Germline CDR1 reads MGHDK; CDR2 reads SYGVNS. Here the CDR3 reads CASSETRVQETQYF. The CDR3 DNA follows: TGTGCCAGCAGTGAAACTAGAGTTCAAGAGACCCAGTACTTC.

The chain couples TRBV3-1 (or the pseudogene TRBV3-2) to TRBJ1-1; tentatively, D is TRBD1 (6 bases). Germline V gives CDR1 LGHDT, CDR2 YNNKEL (reference sequence). This CDR3 is built from 14 residues. Trimming stripped 0 bases from V and 4 bases from J, with 9 bases between. The CDR3: CASSQDQGFTEAFF. The CDR3 coding sequence is TGTGCCAGCAGCCAAGATCAGGGGTTCACTGAAGCTTTCTTT.

V and J are TRBV14 and TRBJ2-5; a possible D gene is TRBD1 (6 bases). V lost 3 bases, J lost 10 bases, and 15 bases lay in between. The CDR3 runs 13 residues. Germline V gene sequence: CDR1 SGHDN, CDR2 FVKESK. CDR3 nucleotides: TGTGCCAGCAGCCAGGACAGACGGCGCGGCCAGTACTTC. Its protein is CASSQDRRRGQYF.

Note on this clone: Different DNA sequences within this sample yield the same CDR3. The chain recombines TRBV9 with TRBJ2-3; 9 bases are a match to TRBD2. Germline CDR1 reads SGDLS; CDR2 reads YYNGEE. The CDR3 covers 16 residues. V lost 0 bases to trimming and J lost 2 bases; unmatched junction nucleotides: 4. The CDR3, as DNA: TGTGCCAGCAGCGTAGGCGGGAGGGGGGACACAGATACGCAGTATTTT. It encodes CASSVGGRGDTDTQYF.